The T cell receptor (beta chain) described here comes from a study of beta chain features in type 1 diabetes. Germline trimming cut 8 bases from V and 6 bases from J; bases unmatched to any gene: 6. Germline V gene lookup returns CDR1 SNHLY and CDR2 FYNNEI. The CDR3 has 14 amino acids. Based on CD45RO/CCR7/CD25/CD127/CD95/CD27, CD4+ regulatory, stem cell-like memory, naive and central memory cells were sorted. The study reverse transcribed the entire isolated RNA, so it sequenced expressed TCRB transcripts. Some clones are missing from TCRdb's copy, which holds only in-frame ones; the method was immunoSEQ multiplex PCR. The data show 250,000 or so clones, approximately 20% seen once. With respect to this clone: Its specificity is not known.

Overall study results and limits: Moderate yet significant TCRB CDR3 shortening was seen in Type 1 diabetes patients in all four CD4+ subsets. TCRB repertoires of naive, central memory and Treg cells appeared more similar among patients than among healthy donors.

This sequence joins TRBV2 and TRBJ2-1, with 11 bases lining up with TRBD2. Sequences were obtained from naive CD4+ T cells from blood. This TCR derives from a middle-aged woman with type 1 diabetes. The CDR3 loop is CASQTSGSTNEQFF. The CDR3 nucleotides read TGTGCCAGCCAAACTAGCGGGAGTACCAATGAGCAGTTCTTC.